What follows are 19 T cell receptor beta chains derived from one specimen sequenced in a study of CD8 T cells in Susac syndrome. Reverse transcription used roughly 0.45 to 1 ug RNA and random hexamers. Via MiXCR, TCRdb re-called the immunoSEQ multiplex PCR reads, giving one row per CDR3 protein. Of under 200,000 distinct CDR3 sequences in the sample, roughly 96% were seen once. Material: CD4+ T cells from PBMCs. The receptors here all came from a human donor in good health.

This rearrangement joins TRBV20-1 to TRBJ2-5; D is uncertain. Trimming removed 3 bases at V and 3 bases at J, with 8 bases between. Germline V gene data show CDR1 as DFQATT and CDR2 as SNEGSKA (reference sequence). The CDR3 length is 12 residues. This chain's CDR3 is CSASFSKETQYF. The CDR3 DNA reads TGCAGTGCTAGCTTCAGTAAAGAGACCCAGTACTTC.

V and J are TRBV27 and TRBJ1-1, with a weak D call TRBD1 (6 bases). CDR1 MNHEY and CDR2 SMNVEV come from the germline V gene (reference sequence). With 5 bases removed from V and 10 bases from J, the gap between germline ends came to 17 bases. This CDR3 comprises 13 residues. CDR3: CASSAYRAPVAFF. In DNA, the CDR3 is TGTGCCAGCAGTGCCTACAGGGCTCCGGTAGCTTTCTTT.

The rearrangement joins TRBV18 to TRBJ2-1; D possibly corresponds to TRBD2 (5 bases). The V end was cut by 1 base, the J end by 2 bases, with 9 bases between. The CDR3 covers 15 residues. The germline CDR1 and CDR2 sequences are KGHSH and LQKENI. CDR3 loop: CASSPQSGTYNEQFF. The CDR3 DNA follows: TGTGCCAGCTCACCACAGAGCGGTACCTACAATGAGCAGTTCTTC.

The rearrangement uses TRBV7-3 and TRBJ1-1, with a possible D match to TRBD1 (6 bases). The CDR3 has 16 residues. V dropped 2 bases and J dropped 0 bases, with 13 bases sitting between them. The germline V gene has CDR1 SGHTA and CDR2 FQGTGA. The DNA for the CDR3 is TGTGCCAGCAGCTTAGGGGGCAGCCCTATGAACACTGAAGCTTTCTTT. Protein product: CASSLGGSPMNTEAFF.

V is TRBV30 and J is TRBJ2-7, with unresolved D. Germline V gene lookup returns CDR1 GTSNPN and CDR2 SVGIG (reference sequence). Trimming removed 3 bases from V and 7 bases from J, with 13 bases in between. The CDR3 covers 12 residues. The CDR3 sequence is CAWRGPGGEQYV. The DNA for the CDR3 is TGTGCCTGGAGGGGCCCGGGCGGAGAGCAGTACGTC.

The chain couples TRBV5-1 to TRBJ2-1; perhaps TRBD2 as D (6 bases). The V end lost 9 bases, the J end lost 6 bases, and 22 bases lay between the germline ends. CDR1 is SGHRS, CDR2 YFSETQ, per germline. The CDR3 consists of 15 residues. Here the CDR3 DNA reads TGCGCCACTGCCCTAGGGACGGGAGAGTTCAATGAGCAGTTCTTC. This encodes CATALGTGEFNEQFF.

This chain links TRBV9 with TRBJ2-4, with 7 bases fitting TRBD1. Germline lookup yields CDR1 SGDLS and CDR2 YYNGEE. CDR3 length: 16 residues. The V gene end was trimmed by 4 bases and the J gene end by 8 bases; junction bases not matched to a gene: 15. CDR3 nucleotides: TGTGCCAGCAGCTTTTCCCCAGAGGGGGCTGTGGACATTCAGTACTTC. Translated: CASSFSPEGAVDIQYF.

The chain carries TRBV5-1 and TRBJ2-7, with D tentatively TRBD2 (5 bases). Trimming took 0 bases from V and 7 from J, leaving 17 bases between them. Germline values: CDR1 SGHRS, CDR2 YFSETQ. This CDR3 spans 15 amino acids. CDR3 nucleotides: TGCGCCAGCAGCTTGGAGACCCTACGGACGGGGGAGCAGTACTTC. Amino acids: CASSLETLRTGEQYF.

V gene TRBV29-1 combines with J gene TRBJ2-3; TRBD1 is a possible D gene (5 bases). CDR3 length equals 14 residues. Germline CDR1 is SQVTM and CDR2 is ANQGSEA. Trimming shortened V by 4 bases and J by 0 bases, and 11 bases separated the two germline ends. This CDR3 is CSVVKTASTDTQYF. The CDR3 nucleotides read TGCAGCGTTGTGAAGACAGCTAGCACAGATACGCAGTATTTT.

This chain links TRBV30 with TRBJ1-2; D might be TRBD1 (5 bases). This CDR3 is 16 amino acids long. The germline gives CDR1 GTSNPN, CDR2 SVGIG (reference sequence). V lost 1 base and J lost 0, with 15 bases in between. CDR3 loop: CAWSATRTSANYGYTF. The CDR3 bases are TGTGCCTGGAGTGCTACGAGGACATCGGCTAACTATGGCTACACCTTC.

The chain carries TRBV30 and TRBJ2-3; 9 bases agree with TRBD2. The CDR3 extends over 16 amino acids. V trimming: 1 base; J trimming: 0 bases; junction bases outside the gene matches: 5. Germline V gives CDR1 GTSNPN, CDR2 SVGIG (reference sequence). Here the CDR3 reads CAWSGLAGLSTDTQYF. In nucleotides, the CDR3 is TGTGCCTGGAGTGGGCTAGCGGGGCTTAGCACAGATACGCAGTATTTT. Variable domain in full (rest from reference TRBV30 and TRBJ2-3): SQTIHQWPATLVQPVGSPLSLECTVEGTSNPNLYWYRQAAGRGLQLLFYSVGIGQISSEVPQNLSASRPQDRQFILSSKKLLLSDSGFYLCAWSGLAGLSTDTQYFGPGTRLTVL.

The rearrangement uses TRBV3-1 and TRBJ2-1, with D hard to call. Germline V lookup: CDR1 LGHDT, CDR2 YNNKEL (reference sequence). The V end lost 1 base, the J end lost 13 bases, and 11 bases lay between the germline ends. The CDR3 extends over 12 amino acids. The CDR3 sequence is CASSQGGVTQFF. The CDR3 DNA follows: TGTGCCAGCAGCCAAGGTGGGGTAACCCAGTTCTTC.

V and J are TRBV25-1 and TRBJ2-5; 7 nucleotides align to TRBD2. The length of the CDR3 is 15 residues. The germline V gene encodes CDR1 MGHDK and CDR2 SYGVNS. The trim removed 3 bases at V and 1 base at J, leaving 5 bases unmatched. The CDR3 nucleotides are TGTGCCAGCAGTGATATGGGAGGGGCCCAAGAGACCCAGTACTTC. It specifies CASSDMGGAQETQYF.

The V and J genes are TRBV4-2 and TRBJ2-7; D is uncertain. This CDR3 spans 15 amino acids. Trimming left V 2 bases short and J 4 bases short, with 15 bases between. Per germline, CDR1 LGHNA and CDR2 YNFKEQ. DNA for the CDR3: TGTGCCAGCAGCCAAACTACCGGACCCTCTTACGAGCAGTACGTC. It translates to CASSQTTGPSYEQYV.

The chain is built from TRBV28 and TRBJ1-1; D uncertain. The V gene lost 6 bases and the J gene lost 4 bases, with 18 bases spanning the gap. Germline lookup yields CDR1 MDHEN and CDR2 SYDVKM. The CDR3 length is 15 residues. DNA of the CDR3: TGTGCCAGCAGCCCCTCGACCTGGTTGGGCACTGAAGCTTTCTTT. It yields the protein CASSPSTWLGTEAFF.

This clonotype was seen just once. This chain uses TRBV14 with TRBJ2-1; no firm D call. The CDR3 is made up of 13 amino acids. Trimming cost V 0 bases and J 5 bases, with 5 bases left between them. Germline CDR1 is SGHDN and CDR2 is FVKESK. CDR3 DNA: TGTGCCAGCAGCCAAGAATCTCACAATGAGCAGTTCTTC. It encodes CASSQESHNEQFF.

CDR3 sequence: CASSLDRGDGNQPQHF. The CDR3 DNA is TGTGCCAGCAGTCTCGACAGGGGAGATGGCAATCAGCCCCAGCATTTT. V gene TRBV12-3 or TRBV12-4 combines with J gene TRBJ1-5; 8 positions match TRBD1. The CDR3 is made up of 16 amino acids. Unmatched junction bases numbered 8, after V lost 5 bases and J lost 2 bases.

In DNA, the CDR3 is TGCAGCGTTGACAGGGGGGGGTCCTACGAGCAGTACTTC. Protein: CSVDRGGSYEQYF. This chain links TRBV29-1 with TRBJ2-7; D could derive from TRBD1 or TRBD2 (7 bases each). The germline CDR1 and CDR2 sequences are SQVTM and ANQGSEA. This CDR3 has 13 residues. The ends were cut back, 3 bases at V and 1 base at J, with 10 bases in the middle.

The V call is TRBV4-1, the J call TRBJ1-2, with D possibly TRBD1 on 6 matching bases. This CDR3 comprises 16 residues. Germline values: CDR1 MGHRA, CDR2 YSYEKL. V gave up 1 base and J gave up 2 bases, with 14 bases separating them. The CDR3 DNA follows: TGCGCCAGCAGCCAAGTCCGGGTGACAGGCAACTATGGCTACACCTTC. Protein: CASSQVRVTGNYGYTF.